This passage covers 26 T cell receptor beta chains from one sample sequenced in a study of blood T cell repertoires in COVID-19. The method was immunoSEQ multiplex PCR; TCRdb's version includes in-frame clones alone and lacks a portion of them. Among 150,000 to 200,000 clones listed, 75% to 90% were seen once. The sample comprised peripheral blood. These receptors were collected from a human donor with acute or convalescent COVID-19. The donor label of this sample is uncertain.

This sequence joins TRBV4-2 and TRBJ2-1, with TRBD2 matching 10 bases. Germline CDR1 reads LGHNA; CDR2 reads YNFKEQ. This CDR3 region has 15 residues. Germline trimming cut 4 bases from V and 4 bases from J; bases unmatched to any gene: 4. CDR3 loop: CASSPERGGYNEQFF. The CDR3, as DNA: TGTGCCAGCAGCCCCGAGCGGGGGGGTTACAATGAGCAGTTCTTC.

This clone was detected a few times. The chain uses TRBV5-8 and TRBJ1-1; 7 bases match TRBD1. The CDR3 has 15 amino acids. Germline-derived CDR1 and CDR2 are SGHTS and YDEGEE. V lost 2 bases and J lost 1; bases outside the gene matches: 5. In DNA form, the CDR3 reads TGTGCCAGCAGCTTAGACAGGGTCCCGAACACTGAAGCTTTCTTT. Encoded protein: CASSLDRVPNTEAFF.

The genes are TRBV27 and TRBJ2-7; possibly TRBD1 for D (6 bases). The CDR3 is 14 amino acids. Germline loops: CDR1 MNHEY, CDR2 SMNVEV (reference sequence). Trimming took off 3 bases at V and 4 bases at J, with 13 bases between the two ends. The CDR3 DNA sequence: TGTGCCAGCAGTTTGCAGGGGAAGGGATACGAGCAGTACTTC. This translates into CASSLQGKGYEQYF.

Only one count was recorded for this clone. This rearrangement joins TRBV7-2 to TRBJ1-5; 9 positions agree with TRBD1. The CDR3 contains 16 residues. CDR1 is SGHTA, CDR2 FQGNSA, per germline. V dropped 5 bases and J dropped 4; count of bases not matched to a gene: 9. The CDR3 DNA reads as TGTGCCAGCAGCAAACGGGGACAGGGCCAAAATCAGCCCCAGCATTTT. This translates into CASSKRGQGQNQPQHF.

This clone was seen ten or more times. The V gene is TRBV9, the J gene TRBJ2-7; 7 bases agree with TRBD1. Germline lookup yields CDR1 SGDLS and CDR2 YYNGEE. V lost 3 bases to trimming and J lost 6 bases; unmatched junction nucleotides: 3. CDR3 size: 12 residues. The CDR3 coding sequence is TGTGCCAGCAGCGGACAGGGTTCCGAGCAGTACTTC. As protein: CASSGQGSEQYF.

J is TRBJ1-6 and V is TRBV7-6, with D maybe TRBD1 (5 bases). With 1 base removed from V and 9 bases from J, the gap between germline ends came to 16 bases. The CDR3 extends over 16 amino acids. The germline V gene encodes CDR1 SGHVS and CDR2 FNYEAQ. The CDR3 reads CASSLGGGRVSSPLHF. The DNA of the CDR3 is TGTGCCAGCAGCTTAGGTGGGGGGAGGGTGAGTTCACCCCTCCACTTT.

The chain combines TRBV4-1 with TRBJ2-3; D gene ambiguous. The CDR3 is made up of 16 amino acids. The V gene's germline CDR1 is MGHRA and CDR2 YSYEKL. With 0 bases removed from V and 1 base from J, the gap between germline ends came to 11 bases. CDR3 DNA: TGCGCCAGCAGCCAAGATCAGGTGGATGGCACAGATACGCAGTATTTT. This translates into CASSQDQVDGTDTQYF.

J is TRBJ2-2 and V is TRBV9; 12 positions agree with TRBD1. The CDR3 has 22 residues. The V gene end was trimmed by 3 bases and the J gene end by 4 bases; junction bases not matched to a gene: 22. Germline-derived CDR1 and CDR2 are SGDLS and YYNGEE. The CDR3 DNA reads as TGTGCCAGCAGCGGCGGGGGCGCCGGGGGACAGGGGGCGCGGGAGGTCACCGGGGAGCTGTTTTTT. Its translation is CASSGGGAGGQGAREVTGELFF.

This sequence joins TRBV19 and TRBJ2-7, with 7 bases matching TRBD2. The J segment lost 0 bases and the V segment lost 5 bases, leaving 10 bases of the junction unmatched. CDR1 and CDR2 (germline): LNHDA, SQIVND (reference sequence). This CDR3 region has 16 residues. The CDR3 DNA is TGTGCCAGTAGTCCCGGTAGCGGGCGAAGCTCCTACGAGCAGTACTTC. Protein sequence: CASSPGSGRSSYEQYF.

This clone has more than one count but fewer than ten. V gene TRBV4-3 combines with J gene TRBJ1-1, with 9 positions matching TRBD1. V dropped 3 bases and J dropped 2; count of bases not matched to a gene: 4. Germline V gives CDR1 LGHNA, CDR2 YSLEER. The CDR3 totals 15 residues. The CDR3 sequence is CASSHYRGLNTEAFF. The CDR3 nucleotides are TGCGCCAGCAGCCACTACAGGGGGCTTAACACTGAAGCTTTCTTT.

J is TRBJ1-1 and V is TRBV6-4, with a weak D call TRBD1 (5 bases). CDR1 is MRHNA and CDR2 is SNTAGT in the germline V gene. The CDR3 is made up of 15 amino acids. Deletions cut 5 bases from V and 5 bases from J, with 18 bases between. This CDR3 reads CASSSDRGVRTEAFF. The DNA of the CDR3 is TGTGCCAGCAGTTCTGATCGGGGGGTGAGGACTGAAGCTTTCTTT.

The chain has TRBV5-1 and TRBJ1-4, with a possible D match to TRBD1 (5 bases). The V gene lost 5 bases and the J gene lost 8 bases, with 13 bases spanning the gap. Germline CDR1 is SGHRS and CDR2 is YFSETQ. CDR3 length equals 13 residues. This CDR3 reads CASRESRGEKLFF. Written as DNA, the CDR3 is TGCGCCAGCAGGGAGAGCCGGGGGGAAAAACTGTTTTTT.

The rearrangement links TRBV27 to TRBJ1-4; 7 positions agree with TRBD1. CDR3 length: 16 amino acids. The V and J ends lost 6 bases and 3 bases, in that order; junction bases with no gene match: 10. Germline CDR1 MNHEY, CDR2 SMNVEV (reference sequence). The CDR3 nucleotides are TGTGCCAGCAGAAATCGATGGGACAGCCCTAATGAAAAACTGTTTTTT. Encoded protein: CASRNRWDSPNEKLFF.

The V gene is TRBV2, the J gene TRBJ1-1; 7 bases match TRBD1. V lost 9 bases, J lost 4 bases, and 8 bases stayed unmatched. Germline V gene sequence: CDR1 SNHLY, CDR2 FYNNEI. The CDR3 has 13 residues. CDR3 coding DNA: TGTGCCAGACTAGACAGGGAAAGCACTGAAGCTTTCTTT. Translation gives CARLDRESTEAFF.

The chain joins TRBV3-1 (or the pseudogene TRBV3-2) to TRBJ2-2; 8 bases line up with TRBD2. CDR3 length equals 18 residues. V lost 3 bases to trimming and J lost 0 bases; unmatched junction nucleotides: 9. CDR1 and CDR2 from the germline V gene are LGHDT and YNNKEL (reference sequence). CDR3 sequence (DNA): TGTGCCAGCAGCCACCGTCGGGGGGGGCCGTCGAACACCGGGGAGCTGTTTTTT. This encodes CASSHRRGGPSNTGELFF.

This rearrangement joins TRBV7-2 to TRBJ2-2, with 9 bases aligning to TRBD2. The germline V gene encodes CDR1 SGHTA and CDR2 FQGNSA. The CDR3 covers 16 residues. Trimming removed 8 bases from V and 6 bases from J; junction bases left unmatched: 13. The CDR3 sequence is CASREAGGYYAGELFF. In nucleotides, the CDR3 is TGTGCCAGCCGGGAAGCGGGGGGATACTATGCCGGGGAGCTGTTTTTT.

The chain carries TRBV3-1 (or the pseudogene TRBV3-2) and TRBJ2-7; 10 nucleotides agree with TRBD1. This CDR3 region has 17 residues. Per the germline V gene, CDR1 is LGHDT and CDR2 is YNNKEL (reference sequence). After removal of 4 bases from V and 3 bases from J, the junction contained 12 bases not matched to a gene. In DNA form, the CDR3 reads TGTGCCAGCAGCCTAGCTCTCGATGGACAGGGGGGCTACGAGCAGTACTTC. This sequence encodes CASSLALDGQGGYEQYF.

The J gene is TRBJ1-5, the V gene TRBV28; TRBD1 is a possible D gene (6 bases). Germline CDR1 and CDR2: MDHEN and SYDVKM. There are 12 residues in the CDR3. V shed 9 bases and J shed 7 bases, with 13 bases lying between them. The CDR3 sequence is CASGTLGQPQHF. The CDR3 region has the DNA TGTGCCAGTGGGACATTAGGACAGCCCCAGCATTTT.

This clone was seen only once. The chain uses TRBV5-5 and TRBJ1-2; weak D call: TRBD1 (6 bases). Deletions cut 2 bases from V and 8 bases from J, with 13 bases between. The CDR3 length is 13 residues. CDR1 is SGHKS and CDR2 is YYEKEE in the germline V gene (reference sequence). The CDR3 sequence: CASSFKGVSGYTF. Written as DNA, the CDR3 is TGTGCCAGCAGCTTTAAGGGGGTAAGCGGCTACACCTTC.

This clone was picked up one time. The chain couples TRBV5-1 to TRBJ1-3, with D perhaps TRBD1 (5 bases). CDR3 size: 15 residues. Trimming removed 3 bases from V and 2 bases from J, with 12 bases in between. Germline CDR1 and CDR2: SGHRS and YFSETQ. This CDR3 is CASSSGGGTGNTIYF. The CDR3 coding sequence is TGCGCCAGCAGCTCCGGCGGGGGGACTGGAAACACCATATATTTT.

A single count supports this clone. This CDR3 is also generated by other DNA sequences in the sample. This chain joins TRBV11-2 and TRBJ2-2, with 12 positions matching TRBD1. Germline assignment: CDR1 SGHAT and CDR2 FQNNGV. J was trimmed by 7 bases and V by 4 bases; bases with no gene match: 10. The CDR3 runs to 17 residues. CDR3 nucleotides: TGTGCCAGCAGCTCGGGACAGGGGGCGGGGCGTGGCGGGGAGCTGTTTTTT. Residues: CASSSGQGAGRGGELFF.

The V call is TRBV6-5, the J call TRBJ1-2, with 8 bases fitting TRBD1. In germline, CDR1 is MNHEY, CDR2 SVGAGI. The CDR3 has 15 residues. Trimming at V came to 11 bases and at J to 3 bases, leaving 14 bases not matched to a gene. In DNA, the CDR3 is TGTGCCGCCCGAGGGCGGACAGGGCTACACTATGGCTACACCTTC. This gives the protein CAARGRTGLHYGYTF.

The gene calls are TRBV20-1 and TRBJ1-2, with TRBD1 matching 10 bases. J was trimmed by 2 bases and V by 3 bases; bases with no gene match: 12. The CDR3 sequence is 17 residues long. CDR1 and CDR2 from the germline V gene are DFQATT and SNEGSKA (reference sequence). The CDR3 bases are TGCAGTGCTAGTAATGACAGGGGGCATTCGGGGAACTATGGCTACACCTTC. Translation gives CSASNDRGHSGNYGYTF.

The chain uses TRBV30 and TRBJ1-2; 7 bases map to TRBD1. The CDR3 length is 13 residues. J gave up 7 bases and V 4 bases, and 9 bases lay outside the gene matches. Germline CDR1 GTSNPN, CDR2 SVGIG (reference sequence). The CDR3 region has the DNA TGTGCCTGGATTACCAAGGGGGCGAGTGGCTACACCTTC. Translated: CAWITKGASGYTF.

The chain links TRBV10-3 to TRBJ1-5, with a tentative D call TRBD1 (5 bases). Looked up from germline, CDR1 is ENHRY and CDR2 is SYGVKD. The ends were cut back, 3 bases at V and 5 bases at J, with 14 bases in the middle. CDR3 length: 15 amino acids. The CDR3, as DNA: TGTGCCATCAGTGATGACAGTCTAATGGATCAGCCCCAGCATTTT. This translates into CAISDDSLMDQPQHF.

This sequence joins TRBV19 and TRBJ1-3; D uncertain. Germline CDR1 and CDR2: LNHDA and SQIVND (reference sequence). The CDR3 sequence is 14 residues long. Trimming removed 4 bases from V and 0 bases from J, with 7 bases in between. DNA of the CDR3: TGTGCCAGTAGTAGCGTCTCCTCTGGAAACACCATATATTTT. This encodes CASSSVSSGNTIYF.